These T cell receptor beta chains were read from a single sample in a study of T cell changes during pregnancy in multiple sclerosis. Sequencing used immunoSEQ multiplex PCR; TCRdb keeps in-frame clones, though not all of them. The sample contains roughly 93,000 clones, 91% of which appear only once. This sample comprised peripheral blood, obtained in the first trimester of pregnancy. The receptors originated from a female donor in good health, enrolled as a control in a pregnancy study. Each CDR3 is given with its conserved first and last residue. The order of the fields is D gene, V gene, clone size, J gene, CDR3 protein, CDR3 DNA. D genes are given only for firm matches. Clone sizes are given selectively: once, few, many, or a class where the clone is expanded.

.	TRBV9	.	TRBJ1-1	CASSPRGRGADGEAFF	TGTGCCAGCAGCCCCCGGGGGCGGGGGGCTGACGGTGAAGCTTTCTTT
TRBD1	TRBV6-5	.	TRBJ2-1	CASSSPGQTNNEQFF	TGTGCCAGCAGCTCGCCGGGACAGACGAACAATGAGCAGTTCTTC
.	TRBV7-9	.	TRBJ1-4	CASSPPTGTNEKLFF	TGTGCCAGCAGCCCACCAACAGGGACTAATGAAAAACTGTTTTTT
TRBD1	TRBV6-5	once	TRBJ2-1	CASRGTAPYNEQFF	TGTGCCAGCAGGGGGACAGCGCCCTACAATGAGCAGTTCTTC
.	TRBV15	once	TRBJ1-5	CATSSENQVYQPQHF	TGTGCCACCAGCTCAGAGAACCAGGTTTATCAGCCCCAGCATTTT
TRBD1	TRBV20-1	.	TRBJ2-7	CSARTGSEQYF	TGCAGTGCACGGACAGGGTCCGAGCAGTACTTC
TRBD1	TRBV19	.	TRBJ1-2	CASSRGQGNGYTF	TGTGCCAGTAGTAGGGGACAGGGAAATGGCTACACCTTC
.	TRBV10-3	.	TRBJ2-5	CAISVLATETQYF	TGTGCCATCAGCGTCCTAGCGACGGAGACCCAGTACTTC
.	TRBV4-3	.	TRBJ2-5	CASSPRGGAQETQYF	TGCGCCAGCAGCCCGAGAGGCGGGGCACAAGAGACCCAGTACTTC
.	TRBV4-3	.	TRBJ2-7	CASSQDPRGAYEQYF	TGCGCCAGCAGCCAAGACCCCAGGGGCGCCTACGAGCAGTACTTC
.	TRBV25-1	.	TRBJ2-7	CASSDTGIGYEQYF	TGTGCCAGCAGTGATACAGGGATAGGCTACGAGCAGTACTTC
.	TRBV13	.	TRBJ1-1	CASRPNTFEAFF	TGTGCCAGCAGACCAAACACGTTTGAAGCTTTCTTT
TRBD1	TRBV19	.	TRBJ1-1	CASTPGQGLGTEAFF	TGTGCCAGTACCCCGGGACAGGGTTTGGGAACTGAAGCTTTCTTT
TRBD1	TRBV28	once	TRBJ1-2	CASRIGTGYYGYTF	TGTGCCAGCAGAATTGGGACAGGGTACTATGGCTACACCTTC
TRBD1	TRBV5-6	.	TRBJ1-5	CASSLTGGSNQPQHF	TGTGCCAGCAGCTTAACAGGGGGAAGCAATCAGCCCCAGCATTTT
.	TRBV18	.	TRBJ2-5	CASSRTAGQETQYF	TGTGCCAGCTCACGTACTGCGGGTCAAGAGACCCAGTACTTC
TRBD1	TRBV6-6	.	TRBJ1-5	CASSPTDRANQPQHF	TGTGCCAGCAGCCCGACCGACAGGGCCAATCAGCCCCAGCATTTT
TRBD1	TRBV18	.	TRBJ2-1	CASSPQVFGQGYNEQFF	TGTGCCAGCTCACCACAAGTCTTTGGACAGGGATACAATGAGCAGTTCTTC
.	TRBV4-2	.	TRBJ1-3	CASSQELSSGNTIYF	TGTGCCAGCAGCCAGGAGTTGAGCTCTGGAAACACCATATATTTT
.	TRBV4-3	.	TRBJ1-3	CASSQGPGNTIYF	TGCGCCAGCAGCCAAGGGCCCGGAAACACCATATATTTT
.	TRBV19	.	TRBJ1-5	CASITHTGAYSNQPQHF	TGTGCCAGTATCACCCACACAGGAGCTTATAGCAATCAGCCCCAGCATTTT
.	TRBV27	once	TRBJ1-1	CASSLFAGAMNTEAFF	TGTGCCAGCAGTTTATTTGCCGGAGCCATGAACACTGAAGCTTTCTTT
TRBD1	TRBV28	.	TRBJ2-7	CASSTGTVSYEQYF	TGTGCCAGCAGTACCGGGACAGTAAGCTACGAGCAGTACTTC
.	TRBV6-4	once	TRBJ1-4	CASRDVRGTNEKLFF	TGTGCCAGCAGAGATGTCCGGGGAACTAATGAAAAACTGTTTTTT
TRBD1	TRBV2	.	TRBJ1-2	CASSDPGGSDGYTF	TGTGCCAGCAGTGACCCAGGGGGCTCGGATGGCTACACCTTC
.	TRBV5-4	.	TRBJ1-2	CASSSDSYYGYTF	TGTGCCAGCAGCTCGGACAGTTACTATGGCTACACCTTC
TRBD1	TRBV5-1	.	TRBJ1-6	CASSLTGTGGSPLHF	TGCGCCAGCAGCTTGACCGGGACAGGAGGGTCACCCCTCCACTTT
.	TRBV12-2	.	TRBJ2-3	CASREPSSGVVTDTQYF	TGTGCAAGTCGCGAACCATCTAGCGGGGTTGTCACAGATACGCAGTATTTT
TRBD1	TRBV19	.	TRBJ1-2	CASSSRTGGYGYTF	TGTGCCAGTAGTTCGAGGACAGGGGGCTATGGCTACACCTTC
.	TRBV27	.	TRBJ1-4	CARVSKRNEKLFF	TGTGCCAGGGTAAGTAAGAGGAATGAAAAACTGTTTTTT
TRBD1	TRBV5-5	.	TRBJ2-7	CASSSDRGVYEQYF	TGTGCCAGCAGCTCAGACAGGGGGGTGTACGAGCAGTACTTC
.	TRBV21-1	.	TRBJ1-2	CASGGQRTNYGYTF	TGTGCCAGCGGGGGACAGCGAACTAACTATGGCTACACCTTC
TRBD1	TRBV15	.	TRBJ2-7	CATSRETGTYEQYF	TGTGCCACCAGCAGAGAGACAGGGACCTACGAGCAGTACTTC
.	TRBV27	.	TRBJ1-4	CASSSGFANEKLFF	TGTGCCAGCAGTTCAGGGTTTGCAAATGAAAAACTGTTTTTT
TRBD1	TRBV30	.	TRBJ1-6	CAWGTGSSYNSPLHF	TGTGCCTGGGGGACAGGGAGCTCCTATAATTCACCCCTCCACTTT
.	TRBV12-5	.	TRBJ2-5	CASAQGGEETQYF	TGTGCTAGTGCCCAAGGGGGGGAAGAGACCCAGTACTTC
.	TRBV9	.	TRBJ2-2	CASSARLNTGELFF	TGTGCCAGCAGCGCCAGACTGAACACCGGGGAGCTGTTTTTT
TRBD2	TRBV30	.	TRBJ2-3	CACSGGQDRDTQYF	TGTGCCTGTTCGGGGGGGCAAGACCGAGATACGCAGTATTTT
TRBD1	TRBV2	.	TRBJ1-4	CASSDGTGEKLFF	TGTGCCAGCAGTGATGGGACAGGGGAAAAACTGTTTTTT
.	TRBV19	.	TRBJ2-2	CASSVQVNTGELFF	TGTGCCAGTAGTGTCCAGGTTAACACCGGGGAGCTGTTTTTT